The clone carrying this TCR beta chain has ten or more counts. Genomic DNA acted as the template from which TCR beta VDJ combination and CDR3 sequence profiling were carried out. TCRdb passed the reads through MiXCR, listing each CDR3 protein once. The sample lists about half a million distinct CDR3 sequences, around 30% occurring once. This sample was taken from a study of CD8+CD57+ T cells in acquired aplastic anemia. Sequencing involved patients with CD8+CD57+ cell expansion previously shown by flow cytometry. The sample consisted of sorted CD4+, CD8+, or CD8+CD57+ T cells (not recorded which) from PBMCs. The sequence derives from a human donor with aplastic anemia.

The CDR3 sequence is CASRPLANSYEQYF. The CDR3 nucleotides are TGTGCCAGTAGACCTCTAGCCAATTCCTACGAGCAGTACTTC. The chain has TRBV19 and TRBJ2-7; the D gene is possibly TRBD2 (5 bases). The germline CDR1 and CDR2 sequences are LNHDA and SQIVND (reference sequence). V was pared by 6 bases and J by 1 base, with 13 bases between. The CDR3 spans 14 residues.